Each of the 19 T cell receptor beta chains below was sequenced from the same sample in a study of T cell repertoires in cytomegalovirus infection. These receptors have no identified antigens. One entry per CDR3 protein, called by TCRdb with MiXCR from the reads. The table has about 110,000 distinct CDR3 sequences, around 10% seen once. The sample comprised PBMCs, sequenced either directly or after in vitro stimulation (not recorded which). These receptors all come from a human donor in good health (CMV status not recorded). Some clones in this sample may be carry-over from other donors' samples.

In this sample, this clonotype turned up many times. J is TRBJ2-1 and V is TRBV7-2; D gene uncertain. Trimming took 5 bases from V and 5 from J, leaving 13 bases between them. The CDR3 is 14 amino acids. The germline gives CDR1 SGHTA, CDR2 FQGNSA. The CDR3 sequence: CASSTVGNNNEQFF. The CDR3 nucleotides are TGTGCCAGCAGCACCGTAGGGAACAACAATGAGCAGTTCTTC.

The table lists this clonotype with many counts. CDR3 nucleotide sequence: TGTGCCAGCAAACCATACAATTTGGAAGAGACCCAGTACTTC. This codes for CASKPYNLEETQYF. The chain joins TRBV6-1 to TRBJ2-5; D not resolved. This CDR3 has 14 residues. V lost 7 bases and J 3 bases, leaving 15 bases between the germline ends. Germline V lookup: CDR1 MNHNS, CDR2 SASEGT.

This chain joins TRBV4-2 and TRBJ2-7; D remains ambiguous. The germline V and J ends were trimmed by 1 base and 1 base, with 5 bases remaining between them. Germline loops: CDR1 LGHNA, CDR2 YNFKEQ. The CDR3 runs to 13 residues. The CDR3: CASSQASSYEQYF. In DNA, the CDR3 is TGTGCCAGCAGCCAAGCCAGTTCCTACGAGCAGTACTTC.

This clonotype occurred many times. The chain joins TRBV6-1 to TRBJ2-1; the match to TRBD1 covers 9 bases. V shed 6 bases and J 8 bases; nucleotides not matched to a gene: 11. Germline V gives CDR1 MNHNS, CDR2 SASEGT. This CDR3 has 15 amino acids. The DNA for the CDR3 is TGTGCCAGCAGACGACAGGGGGAGGGCCCCCATGAGCAGTTCTTC. Translation: CASRRQGEGPHEQFF.

This clonotype appeared many times. This chain joins TRBV15 and TRBJ1-5, with 11 bases lining up with TRBD1. Trimming cost V 3 bases and J 5 bases; bases outside gene matches: 3. Germline loops: CDR1 LNHNV, CDR2 YYDKDF (reference sequence). This CDR3 comprises 15 residues. The CDR3 region has the DNA TGTGCCACCAGCAGGGACAGGGGGCTGGATCAGCCCCAGCATTTT. Amino acid sequence: CATSRDRGLDQPQHF.

In this sample, this clonotype turned up a few times. CDR3 in amino acids: CASSSSGNYGYTF. CDR3 in DNA: TGTGCCAGCAGCTCTTCCGGTAACTATGGCTACACCTTC. The chain joins TRBV5-4 to TRBJ1-2; D is unclear. V lost 3 bases to trimming and J lost 1 base, with 7 bases between them. This CDR3 spans 13 amino acids. Looked up from germline, CDR1 is SGHNT and CDR2 is YYREEE (reference sequence).

In its sample, this clonotype was seen many times. V is TRBV19 and J is TRBJ2-1, with a tentative D call TRBD2 (6 bases). The CDR3 has 16 amino acids. Germline V CDR1 and CDR2: LNHDA, SQIVND (reference sequence). Deletions cut 5 bases from V and 6 bases from J, with 20 bases between. CDR3 sequence reads: CASSRKTSFLSNEQFF. The CDR3 DNA reads TGTGCCAGTAGTCGAAAGACTAGTTTTCTCAGCAATGAGCAGTTCTTC. Full variable domain (rest looked up from reference TRBV19 and TRBJ2-1): DGGITQSPKYLFRKEGQNVTLSCEQNLNHDAMYWYRQDPGQGLRLIYYSQIVNDFQKGDIAEGYSVSREKKESFPLTVTSAQKNPTAFYLCASSRKTSFLSNEQFFGPGTRLTVL.

This chain joins TRBV28 and TRBJ1-2, with 7 bases matching TRBD1. V dropped 5 bases and J dropped 9; count of bases not matched to a gene: 12. CDR3 length: 14 amino acids. Germline CDR1 and CDR2: MDHEN and SYDVKM. This CDR3 reads CASSPPRQGLSYTF. The CDR3 DNA reads TGTGCCAGCAGTCCGCCTCGACAGGGTCTAAGCTACACCTTC.

In this sample, this clonotype turned up many times. The V gene is TRBV7-2, the J gene TRBJ2-5; D ambiguous. Trimming removed 3 bases from V and 2 bases from J, with 10 bases in between. The length of the CDR3 is 14 residues. Germline V gene lookup returns CDR1 SGHTA and CDR2 FQGNSA. CDR3 DNA sequence: TGTGCCAGCAGCTTTTCGGGCAGGCAAGAGACCCAGTACTTC. Translated, it gives CASSFSGRQETQYF.

The table lists this clonotype with a few counts. V usage is TRBV29-1 and J usage is TRBJ2-3, with 11 bases matching TRBD2. The CDR3 spans 14 residues. V gave up 2 bases and J gave up 11 bases; unmatched junction bases: 9. Germline CDR1 reads SQVTM; CDR2 reads ANQGSEA. As DNA, the CDR3 is TGCAGCGTTGAACCCAGCCCGCTAGCGGGAGGGCAGTATTTT. As protein: CSVEPSPLAGGQYF.

This clonotype was seen a handful of times. V is TRBV20-1 and J is TRBJ2-1; a possible D gene is TRBD1 (6 bases). Germline loops: CDR1 DFQATT, CDR2 SNEGSKA (reference sequence). CDR3 length equals 16 residues. Between the trimmed V and J ends, which lost 1 base and 4 bases, there was a span of 17 bases. CDR3 coding DNA: TGCAGTGCTAGAGGGGCGACAGGATCTAGGTACAATGAGCAGTTCTTC. This translates into CSARGATGSRYNEQFF.

This clonotype came up a few times. V is TRBV7-7 and J is TRBJ2-7; TRBD2 agrees at 14 bases. With V trimmed by 5 bases and J by 5 bases, 8 bases remained unmatched. The CDR3 is made up of 16 amino acids. The germline V gene has CDR1 SSHAT and CDR2 FNYEAQ (reference sequence). CDR3 sequence (DNA): TGTGCCAGCAGCCCAGGGACTAGCGGGAGATTCGACGAGCAGTACTTC. It is translated as CASSPGTSGRFDEQYF.

This clonotype was detected ten times or more. The chain is built from TRBV6-1 and TRBJ2-7; 8 bases fit TRBD1. The junction had 7 bases not matched to a gene; V was cut back by 5 bases and J by 7 bases. Germline V CDR1 and CDR2: MNHNS, SASEGT. This CDR3 spans 13 amino acids. For the CDR3, the DNA is TGTGCCAGCAGTAAGACAGGGGTCGGGGAGCAGTACGTC. It is translated as CASSKTGVGEQYV.

This clonotype was counted many times. This chain joins TRBV11-2 and TRBJ2-1, with unresolved D. V was cut by 1 base and J by 4 bases, with 5 bases left in between. The CDR3 consists of 13 residues. CDR1 is SGHAT, CDR2 FQNNGV, per germline. The CDR3 coding sequence is TGTGCCAGCAGCTTAGCCACTTACAATGAGCAGTTCTTC. Protein product: CASSLATYNEQFF.

This clonotype occurred a few times. V is TRBV6-1 and J is TRBJ2-7; possibly TRBD2 for D (6 bases). Trimming took off 3 bases at V and 0 bases at J, with 15 bases between the two ends. The CDR3 loop spans 16 amino acids. CDR1 is MNHNS, CDR2 SASEGT, per germline. This CDR3 reads CASSDVLAAYSYEQYF. The DNA for the CDR3 is TGTGCCAGCAGTGATGTTTTAGCGGCGTACTCCTACGAGCAGTACTTC.

This clonotype has a count of ten or more. This chain uses TRBV19 with TRBJ1-5, with no clear D. CDR1 is LNHDA, CDR2 SQIVND, per germline (reference sequence). V dropped 5 bases and J dropped 0 bases, with 20 bases sitting between them. The length of the CDR3 is 18 residues. In DNA form, the CDR3 reads TGTGCCAGTAGTTTGTCAGACTCTTGGGGATATAGCAATCAGCCCCAGCATTTT. Its protein product is CASSLSDSWGYSNQPQHF.

This clonotype was detected many times. The chain uses TRBV6-2 or TRBV6-3 and TRBJ2-6; 11 nucleotides align to TRBD2. The CDR3 sequence is 17 residues long. Germline CDR1 is MNHEY and CDR2 is SVGEGT. With 5 bases clipped from V and 2 bases from J, the junction kept 5 bases outside the gene matches. The CDR3 DNA follows: TGTGCCAGCAGTCCGGAACTAGCGGGGGCTGGGGCCAACGTCCTGACTTTC. As protein: CASSPELAGAGANVLTF.

This clonotype appeared a few times. This chain links TRBV20-1 with TRBJ2-4, with 8 bases identical to TRBD2. Germline loops: CDR1 DFQATT, CDR2 SNEGSKA (reference sequence). The V and J ends lost 7 bases and 2 bases, in that order; junction bases with no gene match: 4. The CDR3 covers 13 residues. In nucleotides, the CDR3 is TGCAGTGTCCGACTAGCGACCAAAAACATTCAGTACTTC. Encoded protein: CSVRLATKNIQYF.

This clonotype was recorded many times. This chain uses TRBV11-2 with TRBJ2-3; D gene unclear. The CDR3 is 11 residues long. Germline V gene sequence: CDR1 SGHAT, CDR2 FQNNGV. V was clipped by 4 bases and J by 5 bases, with 4 bases between them. The DNA for the CDR3 is TGTGCCAGCAGCTCCTTAGATACGCAGTATTTT. Its protein is CASSSLDTQYF.